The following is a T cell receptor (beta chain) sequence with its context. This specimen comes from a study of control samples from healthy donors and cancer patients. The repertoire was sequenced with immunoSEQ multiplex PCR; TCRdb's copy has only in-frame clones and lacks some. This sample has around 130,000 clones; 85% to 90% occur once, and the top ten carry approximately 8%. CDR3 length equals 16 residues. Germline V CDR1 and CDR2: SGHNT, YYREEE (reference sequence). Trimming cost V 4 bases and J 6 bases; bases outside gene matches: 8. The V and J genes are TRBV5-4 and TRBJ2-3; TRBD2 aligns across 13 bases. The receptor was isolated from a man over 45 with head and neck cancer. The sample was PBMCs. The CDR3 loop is CASSPGTSGVRDTQYF. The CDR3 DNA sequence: TGTGCCAGCAGCCCCGGGACTAGCGGGGTGAGGGATACGCAGTATTTT. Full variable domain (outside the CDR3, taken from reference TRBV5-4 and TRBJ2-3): ETGVTQSPTHLIKTRGQQVTLRCSSQSGHNTVSWYQQALGQGPQFIFQYYREEENGRGNFPPRFSGLQFPNYSSELNVNALELDDSALYLCASSPGTSGVRDTQYFGPGTRLTVL.